This passage covers 32 T cell receptor beta chains from one sample sequenced in a study of post-analysis software for immune sequencing data. General observations from the study: About five TRBV segments, including TRBV5-6, TRBV5-1 and TRBV20-1, were more frequent in patients than controls.

Prepared TCR beta cDNA libraries contained unique molecular identifiers. TCRdb recomputed calls from the PCR reads with MiXCR, one row per CDR3 protein. Of roughly 600,000 distinct CDR3 sequences listed, roughly two fifths are singletons. These TCRs are of unknown antigen specificity. The sequencing sample was made of blood. These receptors all come from a girl aged 10 to 17 with multiple sclerosis.

This clonotype appeared a few times. The rearrangement links TRBV10-3 to TRBJ2-4; 8 bases align to TRBD2. Trimming cost V 3 bases and J 9 bases; bases outside gene matches: 10. Germline CDR1 reads ENHRY; CDR2 reads SYGVKD. The CDR3 extends over 15 amino acids. CDR3 nucleotide sequence: TGTGCCATCAGTGACTCGGGGGGGACGGAGGGCATTCAGTACTTC. Translated: CAISDSGGTEGIQYF.

The V gene is TRBV12-3 or TRBV12-4, the J gene TRBJ2-1, with D unresolved. This CDR3 has 13 residues. Trimming shortened V by 2 bases and J by 9 bases, and 11 bases separated the two germline ends. CDR3 bases: TGTGCCAGCAGTTTACGAGCAGAAGTTGAGCAGTTCTTC. This encodes CASSLRAEVEQFF.

With regard to this clonotype: The junction differs from germline at one of its ends, possibly a read error. V gene TRBV6-6 combines with J gene TRBJ2-7; 8 bases fit TRBD1. The CDR3 sequence is 14 residues long. CDR1 is MNHNY, CDR2 SVGAGI, per germline (reference sequence). Here the CDR3 reads CAGSFEDRVHEQYF. Written as DNA, the CDR3 is TGTGCCGGCAGTTTTGAGGACAGGGTCCACGAGCAGTACTTC.

The rearrangement links TRBV5-1 to TRBJ2-3; the D is unclear. The germline gives CDR1 SGHRS, CDR2 YFSETQ. Trimming removed 5 bases from V and 0 bases from J, with 13 bases in between. The CDR3 runs to 15 residues. Here the CDR3 reads CASRRLAVSTDTQYF. The DNA of the CDR3 is TGCGCCAGCAGACGGCTCGCGGTCAGCACAGATACGCAGTATTTT.

The rearrangement joins TRBV12-3 or TRBV12-4 to TRBJ2-5, with TRBD2 matching 7 bases. The V and J ends lost 3 bases and 3 bases, in that order; junction bases with no gene match: 4. This CDR3 comprises 14 residues. The CDR3 sequence is CASSFLAVKETQYF. CDR3 sequence (DNA): TGTGCCAGCAGTTTCCTAGCGGTTAAAGAGACCCAGTACTTC.

The CDR3 reads CSAPRQGGFTEAFF. The CDR3 DNA is TGCAGTGCTCCTCGACAGGGGGGGTTCACTGAAGCTTTCTTT. The chain combines TRBV20-1 with TRBJ1-1, with 9 bases matching TRBD1. The length of the CDR3 is 14 residues. J gave up 4 bases and V 5 bases, and 8 bases lay outside the gene matches. The germline V gene encodes CDR1 DFQATT and CDR2 SNEGSKA (reference sequence).

This clonotype has a handful of counts. The chain is built from TRBV5-1 and TRBJ2-5, with D maybe TRBD1 (5 bases). The CDR3 spans 15 residues. Germline V gene sequence: CDR1 SGHRS, CDR2 YFSETQ. The V end lost 4 bases, the J end lost 5 bases, and 18 bases lay between the germline ends. The CDR3 sequence: CASSPSTAPRETQYF. As DNA, the CDR3 is TGCGCCAGCAGCCCATCGACAGCCCCCCGGGAGACCCAGTACTTC.

The chain has TRBV6-4 and TRBJ2-5; 8 nucleotides agree with TRBD1. CDR3 size: 15 residues. The V gene end was trimmed by 6 bases and the J gene end by 4 bases; junction bases not matched to a gene: 10. Germline V gene sequence: CDR1 MRHNA, CDR2 SNTAGT. CDR3 amino acids: CASSPEPGGSETQYF. The CDR3 bases are TGTGCCAGCAGCCCCGAGCCAGGGGGCTCAGAGACCCAGTACTTC.

V gene TRBV29-1 combines with J gene TRBJ2-5; D is ambiguous. Germline values: CDR1 SQVTM, CDR2 ANQGSEA. This CDR3 has 14 amino acids. Trimming shortened V by 3 bases and J by 2 bases, and 13 bases separated the two germline ends. The CDR3 DNA reads TGCAGCGTTGATATTAGGCCAATTCAAGAGACCCAGTACTTC. Translating it yields CSVDIRPIQETQYF.

This clonotype was seen just once. Being one base from a much bigger clone, this may be a read error. The chain is built from TRBV7-9 and TRBJ2-7; D possibly corresponds to TRBD2 (6 bases). The germline gives CDR1 SEHNR, CDR2 FQNEAQ (reference sequence). CDR3 size: 14 residues. The V end was cut by 5 bases, the J end by 2 bases, with 13 bases between. CDR3 sequence: CASSVGAGPYEQYF. The CDR3 nucleotides read TGTGCCAGCAGCGTAGGCGCGGGGCCCTACGAGCAGTACTTC.

This chain links TRBV29-1 with TRBJ2-5, with D unclear. CDR1 and CDR2 from the germline V gene are SQVTM and ANQGSEA. V lost 4 bases and J 1 base, leaving 4 bases between the germline ends. There are 11 residues in the CDR3. The CDR3 DNA sequence: TGCAGCGTTGGTAGCCAAGAGACCCAGTACTTC. This translates into CSVGSQETQYF.

This clonotype was seen only once. The CDR3 region is CASSNSGFAYEQYF. The CDR3 bases are TGTGCCAGCTCAAATAGCGGCTTCGCCTACGAGCAGTACTTC. The V and J genes are TRBV12-3 or TRBV12-4 and TRBJ2-4, with D tentatively TRBD2 (6 bases). Judging by the DNA end, TRBJ2-7 fits better; the J call may be wrong. This CDR3 has 14 residues.

The chain employs TRBV5-1 and TRBJ2-7; D may be TRBD1 (6 bases). CDR1 SGHRS and CDR2 YFSETQ come from the germline V gene. V gave up 4 bases and J gave up 3 bases, with 14 bases separating them. This CDR3 comprises 14 residues. In DNA form, the CDR3 reads TGCGCCAGCAGCGTGGACAGAGGACTCTACGAGCAGTACTTC. This gives the protein CASSVDRGLYEQYF.

With regard to this clonotype: The junction shows a germline mismatch at one end, possibly a read error. J is TRBJ2-7 and V is TRBV5-1; tentative D call: TRBD2 (5 bases). CDR1 is SGHRS, CDR2 YFSETQ, per germline. The CDR3 is 13 residues long. The CDR3 DNA follows: TGCGCCGGCAGCGCTGGACGGAGGAGCGAGCAGTACTTC. This sequence encodes CAGSAGRRSEQYF.

This clonotype was seen many times. The rearrangement uses TRBV14 and TRBJ2-7; 9 bases map to TRBD2. Trimming took 3 bases from V and 4 from J; bases not matched to a gene: 4. The germline V gene encodes CDR1 SGHDN and CDR2 FVKESK. The CDR3 has 14 residues. CDR3 in DNA: TGTGCCAGCAGCCAGCGGCGGGGGGGATACGAGCAGTACTTC. Translated: CASSQRRGGYEQYF.

The rearrangement joins TRBV12-3 or TRBV12-4 to TRBJ2-5; D possibly matches TRBD1 or TRBD2 (7 bases each). V was cut by 6 bases and J by 7 bases, with 18 bases left in between. The CDR3 contains 14 residues. The CDR3 is CASRPRGGGWTQYF. For the CDR3, the DNA is TGTGCCAGCAGGCCCAGGGGGGGAGGATGGACCCAGTACTTC.

The chain couples TRBV5-1 to TRBJ2-5; D unclear. The CDR3 is 14 residues long. V was trimmed by 1 base and J by 2 bases, leaving 9 bases between them. Germline V gene data show CDR1 as SGHRS and CDR2 as YFSETQ. This chain's CDR3 is CASSLLPDQETQYF. The CDR3, as DNA: TGCGCCAGCAGCTTGCTTCCAGATCAAGAGACCCAGTACTTC.

The chain has TRBV7-2 and TRBJ2-5, with 7 nucleotides matching TRBD2. The J call is doubtful: the DNA matches TRBJ2-4 better. Germline V gene data show CDR1 as SGHTA and CDR2 as FQGNSA. CDR3 length: 16 residues. CDR3 loop: CASSMLTSIPKNIQYF. The CDR3 DNA sequence: TGTGCCAGCAGCATGCTGACTAGCATTCCCAAAAACATTCAGTACTTC.

The rearrangement links TRBV2 to TRBJ2-7; 10 nucleotides align to TRBD2. TRBJ2-5 explains the end of the DNA better; the J call may be wrong. This CDR3 region has 16 residues. In germline, CDR1 is SNHLY, CDR2 FYNNEI. CDR3 DNA sequence: TGTGCCAGCACGGCTAGCGGGGGAGCAACGTCACGGACCCAGTACTTC. This sequence encodes CASTASGGATSRTQYF.

The J gene is TRBJ2-3, the V gene TRBV19; tentative D call: TRBD1 (5 bases). Germline assignment: CDR1 LNHDA and CDR2 SQIVND (reference sequence). The CDR3 loop spans 15 amino acids. Trimming took off 0 bases at V and 0 bases at J, with 7 bases between the two ends. The CDR3 loop is CASSIDQGSTDTQYF. The CDR3 DNA reads as TGTGCCAGTAGTATAGATCAGGGCAGCACAGATACGCAGTATTTT.

The V and J genes are TRBV12-3 or TRBV12-4 and TRBJ2-7, with TRBD1 identical over 7 bases. V lost 4 bases to trimming and J lost 5 bases; unmatched junction nucleotides: 5. CDR3 length equals 13 residues. The CDR3 loop is CASSSGTANEQYF. For the CDR3, the DNA is TGTGCCAGCAGTTCCGGGACAGCTAACGAGCAGTACTTC.

This sequence joins TRBV5-6 and TRBJ2-4, with 7 bases identical to TRBD1. The DNA end lines up better with TRBJ2-7; the J call may be wrong. This CDR3 comprises 14 residues. The germline gives CDR1 SGHDT, CDR2 YYEEEE. DNA of the CDR3: TGTGCCAGCAGCGGGACAGACTCTTCCCACGAGCAGTACTTC. Translated: CASSGTDSSHEQYF.

Only a few counts were recorded for this clonotype. The rearrangement uses TRBV5-1 and TRBJ2-7; 9 nucleotides match TRBD1. The CDR3 extends over 17 amino acids. The ends lost 1 base at V and 0 bases at J; junction bases unmatched: 8. Germline V gene sequence: CDR1 SGHRS, CDR2 YFSETQ. The CDR3 DNA reads as TGCGCCAGCAGCTTGTGGTCCGCGGGACAGGGCTCCTACGAGCAGTACTTC. This encodes CASSLWSAGQGSYEQYF. Full variable domain (missing parts from reference TRBV5-1 and TRBJ2-7): KAGVTQTPRYLIKTRGQQVTLSCSPISGHRSVSWYQQTPGQGLQFLFEYFSETQRNKGNFPGRFSGRQFSNSRSEMNVSTLELGDSALYLCASSLWSAGQGSYEQYFGPGTRLTVT.

This clonotype was counted a few times. V gene TRBV12-3 or TRBV12-4 combines with J gene TRBJ2-5; TRBD1 matches at 8 bases. The junction had 6 bases not matched to a gene; V was cut back by 6 bases and J by 3 bases. The CDR3 consists of 14 residues. The CDR3 DNA is TGTGCCAGCAGGAGGACAGGGTTGGAAGAGACCCAGTACTTC. This codes for CASRRTGLEETQYF.

The rearrangement joins TRBV12-3 or TRBV12-4 to TRBJ2-1, with TRBD2 identical over 10 bases. V shed 3 bases, J shed 6 bases, and the junction held 5 bases outside the gene matches. This CDR3 is built from 15 residues. CDR3 DNA: TGTGCCAGCAGTTTCAGCGGGAGGGCCCGCAATGAGCAGTTCTTC. Translated, it gives CASSFSGRARNEQFF.

V gene TRBV7-2 combines with J gene TRBJ2-1; D might be TRBD1 or TRBD2, each matching 5 bases. Germline values: CDR1 SGHTA, CDR2 FQGNSA. CDR3 length equals 14 residues. V shed 5 bases and J shed 2 bases, with 10 bases lying between them. This CDR3 reads CASSPRDPYNEQFF. The CDR3 nucleotides are TGTGCCAGCAGCCCTCGGGACCCCTACAATGAGCAGTTCTTC.

This clonotype has a handful of counts. The J gene is TRBJ2-4, the V gene TRBV6-6, with D maybe TRBD2 (6 bases). The better agreement between TRBJ2-7 and the DNA end casts doubt on the J call. The CDR3 is 14 residues long. Germline CDR1 MNHNY, CDR2 SVGAGI (reference sequence). The CDR3 loop is CASSQSGSSNEQYF. CDR3 DNA: TGTGCCAGCAGTCAAAGCGGGTCATCGAACGAGCAGTACTTC.

A remark on this clonotype: The junction differs from germline at one of its ends, possibly a read error. This chain links TRBV29-1 with TRBJ2-5, with 9 bases aligning to TRBD1. This CDR3 has 11 residues. Germline V gene lookup returns CDR1 SQVTM and CDR2 ANQGSEA. DNA for the CDR3: TGCAGCGTTAAAGACAGGGGGGAGCAGTACTTC. Residues: CSVKDRGEQYF.

This clonotype was detected only a few times. The chain is built from TRBV10-3 and TRBJ2-1; no reliable D call. The germline V gene encodes CDR1 ENHRY and CDR2 SYGVKD. The CDR3 spans 16 residues. Trimming shortened V by 5 bases and J by 0 bases, and 14 bases separated the two germline ends. DNA of the CDR3: TGTGCCATCAGTCCGGGTGCCGAGAGCTCCTACAATGAGCAGTTCTTC. Protein sequence: CAISPGAESSYNEQFF.

This clonotype has only a few counts. This chain connects TRBV20-1 to TRBJ1-2; D perhaps matches TRBD1 (6 bases). The CDR3 totals 17 residues. V lost 5 bases, J lost 3 bases, and 25 bases lay in between. In germline, CDR1 is DFQATT, CDR2 SNEGSKA (reference sequence). The CDR3 sequence is CSAGPYRVETYHYGYTF. Written as DNA, the CDR3 is TGCAGTGCTGGACCCTACAGGGTAGAGACTTACCACTATGGCTACACCTTC.

This clonotype was detected a few times. An end of the junction does not agree with germline; a read error may underlie this. The chain carries TRBV5-1 and TRBJ2-1; 9 bases match TRBD2. Germline-derived CDR1 and CDR2 are SGHRS and YFSETQ. CDR3 length: 15 amino acids. The CDR3 DNA follows: TGTGCCAGCAGCTTGGCGGGAGGGCCGGGAAATGAGCAGTTCTTC. Its translation: CASSLAGGPGNEQFF.

The chain is built from TRBV12-3 or TRBV12-4 and TRBJ1-2, with 9 positions matching TRBD1. There are 15 residues in the CDR3. The V gene end was trimmed by 6 bases and the J gene end by 11 bases; junction bases not matched to a gene: 16. The CDR3 spells CASSLTGQGPSGYTF. CDR3 sequence (DNA): TGTGCCAGCAGCCTGACGGGACAGGGCCCCAGTGGTTACACCTTC.